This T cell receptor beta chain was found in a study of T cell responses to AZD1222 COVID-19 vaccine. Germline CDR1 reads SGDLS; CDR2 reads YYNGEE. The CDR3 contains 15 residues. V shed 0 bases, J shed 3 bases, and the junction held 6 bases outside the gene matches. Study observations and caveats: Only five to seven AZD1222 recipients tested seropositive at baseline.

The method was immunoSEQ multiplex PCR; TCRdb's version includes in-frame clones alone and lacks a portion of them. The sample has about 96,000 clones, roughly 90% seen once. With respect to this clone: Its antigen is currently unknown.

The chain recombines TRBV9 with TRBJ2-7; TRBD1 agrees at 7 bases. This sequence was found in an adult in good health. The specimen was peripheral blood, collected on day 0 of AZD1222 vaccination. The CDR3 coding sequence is TGTGCCAGCAGCGTAGCTTTCGGGACAGACTACGAGCAGTACTTC. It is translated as CASSVAFGTDYEQYF. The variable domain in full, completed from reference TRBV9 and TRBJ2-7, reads DSGVTQTPKHLITATGQRVTLRCSPRSGDLSVYWYQQSLDQGLQFLIQYYNGEERAKGNILERFSAQQFPDLHSELNLSSLELGDSALYFCASSVAFGTDYEQYFGPGTRLTVT.